These 10 T cell receptor beta chains were sequenced from one sample in a study of patients and donors after allogeneic stem cell transplantation. TCRdb re-called the RT-PCR reads through MiXCR, storing one row per CDR3 protein. The top ten clones hold around 50% of a sample with about 160,000 distinct CDR3 sequences, about two fifths of them seen once. The sequenced sample consisted of blood, either unsorted or a sorted T cell fraction (not recorded which). Receptors originate from a human donor who was either an allogeneic HSCT recipient or a stem cell or donor lymphocyte infusion donor (not recorded which). It is not recorded whose cells these are; they may come from a transplant donor.

This clonotype was counted between two and nine times. The chain recombines TRBV20-1 with TRBJ1-1, with D possibly TRBD1 on 5 matching bases. The CDR3 length is 13 residues. Germline V gene sequence: CDR1 DFQATT, CDR2 SNEGSKA (reference sequence). Between the trimmed V and J ends, which lost 6 bases and 2 bases, there was a span of 13 bases. The CDR3 is CSAPAWDNTEAFF. The CDR3 coding sequence is TGCAGTGCCCCAGCGTGGGACAACACTGAAGCTTTCTTT.

This clonotype was counted between two and nine times. The chain combines TRBV28 with TRBJ2-7, with D hard to call. CDR3 size: 11 residues. The ends were cut back, 5 bases at V and 6 bases at J, with 8 bases in the middle. Germline lookup yields CDR1 MDHEN and CDR2 SYDVKM. The CDR3 loop reads CASSDGFEQYV. Here the CDR3 DNA reads TGTGCCAGCAGTGACGGCTTCGAGCAGTACGTC.

This clonotype turned up a few times. The chain joins TRBV3-1 to TRBJ1-6; D call uncertain. Trimming removed 1 base at V and 10 bases at J, with 8 bases between. Looked up from germline, CDR1 is LGHDT and CDR2 is YNNKEL (reference sequence). The CDR3 sequence is 13 residues long. CDR3 bases: TGTGCCAGCAGCCAAGTCGGAGGATCACCCCTCCACTTT. Translation: CASSQVGGSPLHF.

The genes are TRBV12-3 or TRBV12-4 and TRBJ2-4; no reliable D call. The CDR3 runs to 15 residues. V lost 5 bases and J 0 bases, leaving 11 bases between the germline ends. The CDR3 nucleotides are TGTGCCAGCAGTCCGCACATCGTAGCCAAAAACATTCAGTACTTC. This translates into CASSPHIVAKNIQYF.

This clonotype was observed many times. The chain links TRBV12-3 or TRBV12-4 to TRBJ1-1, with D possibly being TRBD1 (5 bases). The CDR3 has 14 residues. Trimming took 5 bases from V and 4 from J, leaving 14 bases between them. The CDR3 is CASSPSGQSTEAFF. The CDR3 DNA reads as TGTGCCAGCAGTCCCTCAGGGCAGAGCACTGAAGCTTTCTTT.

The table lists this clonotype with a few counts. J is TRBJ1-1 and V is TRBV12-3 or TRBV12-4, with TRBD1 matching over 7 bases. J lost 6 bases, V lost 3 bases, and 7 bases had no gene match. The CDR3 loop spans 14 amino acids. The chain's CDR3 is CASSFPTGRPEAFF. The CDR3 coding sequence is TGTGCCAGCAGTTTCCCGACAGGGCGCCCTGAAGCTTTCTTT.

The rearrangement uses TRBV20-1 and TRBJ2-7; 11 nucleotides match TRBD2. This CDR3 is 15 amino acids long. The germline CDR1 and CDR2 sequences are DFQATT and SNEGSKA (reference sequence). V lost 0 bases to trimming and J lost 6 bases; unmatched junction nucleotides: 7. CDR3 loop: CSAREGSGGAVEQYF. The DNA for the CDR3 is TGCAGTGCTAGAGAAGGTAGCGGGGGGGCCGTCGAGCAGTACTTC.

The J gene is TRBJ2-5, the V gene TRBV29-1, with TRBD2 matching over 8 bases. The germline CDR1 and CDR2 sequences are SQVTM and ANQGSEA. V shed 6 bases, J shed 3 bases, and the junction held 3 bases outside the gene matches. The CDR3 has 12 residues. The CDR3 here is CSVQAGEETQYF. The CDR3 DNA sequence: TGCAGCGTGCAAGCGGGGGAAGAGACCCAGTACTTC.

The rearrangement joins TRBV10-3 to TRBJ2-1; D not certain. This CDR3 comprises 12 residues. Germline CDR1 is ENHRY and CDR2 is SYGVKD. Trimming removed 0 bases at V and 8 bases at J, with 5 bases between. The CDR3 here is CAISESGDEQFF. CDR3 bases: TGTGCCATCAGTGAGTCTGGGGATGAGCAGTTCTTC.

The rearrangement joins TRBV20-1 to TRBJ1-5; D ambiguous. Trimming removed 5 bases from V and 0 bases from J, with 8 bases in between. The CDR3 runs 13 residues. Germline CDR1 is DFQATT and CDR2 is SNEGSKA (reference sequence). This chain's CDR3 is CSAFENSNQPQHF. The CDR3 bases are TGCAGTGCTTTCGAAAATAGCAATCAGCCCCAGCATTTT.